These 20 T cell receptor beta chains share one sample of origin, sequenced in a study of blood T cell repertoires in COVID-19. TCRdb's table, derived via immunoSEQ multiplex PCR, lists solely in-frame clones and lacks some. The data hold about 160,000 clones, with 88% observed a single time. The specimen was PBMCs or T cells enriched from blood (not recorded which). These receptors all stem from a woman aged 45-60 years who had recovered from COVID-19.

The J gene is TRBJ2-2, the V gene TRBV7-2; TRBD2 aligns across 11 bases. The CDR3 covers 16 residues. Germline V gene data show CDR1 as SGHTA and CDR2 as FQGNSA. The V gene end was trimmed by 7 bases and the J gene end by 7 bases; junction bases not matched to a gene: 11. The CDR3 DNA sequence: TGTGCCAGCACCCCAGGCGGGACTAGCGGTGTCGGGGAGCTGTTTTTT. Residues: CASTPGGTSGVGELFF.

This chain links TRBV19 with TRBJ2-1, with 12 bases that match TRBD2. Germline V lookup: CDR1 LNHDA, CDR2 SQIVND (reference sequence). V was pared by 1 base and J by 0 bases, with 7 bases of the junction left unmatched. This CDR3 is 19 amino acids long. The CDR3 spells CASSIARLAGASSYNEQFF. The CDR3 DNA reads TGTGCCAGTAGTATAGCGAGACTAGCGGGGGCCAGCTCCTACAATGAGCAGTTCTTC.

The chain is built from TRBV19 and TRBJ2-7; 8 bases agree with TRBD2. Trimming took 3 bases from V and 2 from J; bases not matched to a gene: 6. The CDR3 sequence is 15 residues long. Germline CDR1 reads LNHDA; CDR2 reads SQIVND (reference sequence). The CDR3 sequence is CASSIPGGNTYEQYF. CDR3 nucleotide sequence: TGTGCCAGTAGTATCCCGGGGGGGAACACCTACGAGCAGTACTTC.

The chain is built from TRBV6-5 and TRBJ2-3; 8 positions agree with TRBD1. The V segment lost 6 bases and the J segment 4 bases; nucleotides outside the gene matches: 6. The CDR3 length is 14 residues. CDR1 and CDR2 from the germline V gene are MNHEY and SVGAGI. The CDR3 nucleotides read TGTGCCAGCAGAAGACAGGGGTTGGCAGATACGCAGTATTTT. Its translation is CASRRQGLADTQYF.

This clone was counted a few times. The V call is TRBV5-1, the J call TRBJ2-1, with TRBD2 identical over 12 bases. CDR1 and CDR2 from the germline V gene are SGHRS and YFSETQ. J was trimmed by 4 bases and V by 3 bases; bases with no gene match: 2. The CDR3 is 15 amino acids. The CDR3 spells CASSWTSGVYNEQFF. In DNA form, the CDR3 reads TGCGCCAGCAGCTGGACTAGCGGGGTTTACAATGAGCAGTTCTTC.

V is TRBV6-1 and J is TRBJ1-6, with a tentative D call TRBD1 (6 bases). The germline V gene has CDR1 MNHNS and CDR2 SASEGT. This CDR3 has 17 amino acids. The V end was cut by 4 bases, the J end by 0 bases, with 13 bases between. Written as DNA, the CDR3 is TGTGCCAGCAGTGTTGGGGGCGCAGTCTCCTATAATTCACCCCTCCACTTT. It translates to CASSVGGAVSYNSPLHF.

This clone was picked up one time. CDR3 nucleotide sequence: TGTGCCAGCAGTGAATGGGGACATCTGGGTACAACTAATGAAAAACTGTTTTTT. Amino acids: CASSEWGHLGTTNEKLFF. This sequence joins TRBV2 and TRBJ1-4; D is perhaps TRBD1 (6 bases). Trimming took off 2 bases at V and 0 bases at J, with 16 bases between the two ends. This CDR3 has 18 residues. The germline gives CDR1 SNHLY, CDR2 FYNNEI.

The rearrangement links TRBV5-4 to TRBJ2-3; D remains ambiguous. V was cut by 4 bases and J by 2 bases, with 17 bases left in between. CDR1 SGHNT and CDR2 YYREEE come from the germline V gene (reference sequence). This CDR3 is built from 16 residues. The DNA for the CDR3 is TGTGCCAGCAGCCCATCCGCACATGGAGACACAGATACGCAGTATTTT. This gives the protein CASSPSAHGDTDTQYF.

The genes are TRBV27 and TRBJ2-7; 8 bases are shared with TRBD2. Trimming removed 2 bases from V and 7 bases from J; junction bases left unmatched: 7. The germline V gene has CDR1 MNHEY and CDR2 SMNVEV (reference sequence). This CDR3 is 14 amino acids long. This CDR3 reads CASSLTGGNDEQYF. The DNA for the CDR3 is TGTGCCAGCAGTTTAACGGGGGGGAATGATGAGCAGTACTTC.

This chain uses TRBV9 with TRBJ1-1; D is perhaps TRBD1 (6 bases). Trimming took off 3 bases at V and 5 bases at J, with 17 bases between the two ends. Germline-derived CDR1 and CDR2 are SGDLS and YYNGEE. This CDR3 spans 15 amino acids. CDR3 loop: CASSDRESGKTEAFF. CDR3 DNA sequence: TGTGCCAGCAGCGACAGGGAGAGCGGGAAAACTGAAGCTTTCTTT.

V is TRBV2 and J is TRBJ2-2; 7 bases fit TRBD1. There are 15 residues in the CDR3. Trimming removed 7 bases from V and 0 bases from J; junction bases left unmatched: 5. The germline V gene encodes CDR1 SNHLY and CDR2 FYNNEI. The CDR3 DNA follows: TGTGCCAGCAAAACCGGGACAGCGAACACCGGGGAGCTGTTTTTT. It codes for CASKTGTANTGELFF.

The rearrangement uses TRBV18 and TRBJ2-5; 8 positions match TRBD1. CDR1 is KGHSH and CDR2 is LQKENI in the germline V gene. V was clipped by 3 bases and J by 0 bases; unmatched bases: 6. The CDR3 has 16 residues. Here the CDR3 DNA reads TGTGCCAGCTCACCCTTTCAGGGGGCCGACCAAGAGACCCAGTACTTC. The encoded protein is CASSPFQGADQETQYF.

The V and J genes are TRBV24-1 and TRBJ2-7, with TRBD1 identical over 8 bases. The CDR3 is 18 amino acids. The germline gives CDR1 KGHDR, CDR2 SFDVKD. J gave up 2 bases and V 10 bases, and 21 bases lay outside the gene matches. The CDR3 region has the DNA TGTGCCACAGACGATCCGGGACAGGATAAATGGACGGCCTACGAGCAGTACTTC. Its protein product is CATDDPGQDKWTAYEQYF.

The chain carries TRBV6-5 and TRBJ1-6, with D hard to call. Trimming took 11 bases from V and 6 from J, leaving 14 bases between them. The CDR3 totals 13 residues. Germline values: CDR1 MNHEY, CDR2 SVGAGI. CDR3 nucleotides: TGTGCCGGTAGATCCGAGGGTAATTCACCCCTCCACTTT. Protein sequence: CAGRSEGNSPLHF.

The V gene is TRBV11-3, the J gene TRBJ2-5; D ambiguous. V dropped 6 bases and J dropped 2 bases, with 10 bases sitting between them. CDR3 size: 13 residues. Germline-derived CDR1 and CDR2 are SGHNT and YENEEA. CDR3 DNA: TGTGCCAGCAGGAAGACGGAGCAAGAGACCCAGTACTTC. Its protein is CASRKTEQETQYF. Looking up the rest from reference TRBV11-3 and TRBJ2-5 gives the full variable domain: EAGVVQSPRYKIIEKKQPVAFWCNPISGHNTLYWYLQNLGQGPELLIRYENEEAVDDSQLPKDRFSAERLKGVDSTLKIQPAELGDSAVYLCASRKTEQETQYFGPGTRLLVL.

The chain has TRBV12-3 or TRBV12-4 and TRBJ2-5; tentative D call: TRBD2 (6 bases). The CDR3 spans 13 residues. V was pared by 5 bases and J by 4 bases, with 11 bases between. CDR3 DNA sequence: TGTGCCAGCAGTGTACTAGCCCTAGAGACCCAGTACTTC. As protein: CASSVLALETQYF.

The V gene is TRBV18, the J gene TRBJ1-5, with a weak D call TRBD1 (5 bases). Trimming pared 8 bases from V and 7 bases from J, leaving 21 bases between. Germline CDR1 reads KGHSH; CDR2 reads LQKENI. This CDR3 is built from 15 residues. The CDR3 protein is CASAEAAGGLQPQHF. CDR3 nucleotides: TGTGCCAGCGCCGAGGCGGCGGGGGGACTGCAGCCCCAGCATTTT.

CDR3 sequence reads: CASNLQGSDTQYF. CDR3 DNA sequence: TGTGCCAGTAACTTACAGGGGTCAGATACGCAGTATTTT. This chain connects TRBV3-1 (or the pseudogene TRBV3-2) to TRBJ2-3, with 7 nucleotides matching TRBD1. The CDR3 extends over 13 amino acids. The ends lost 9 bases at V and 4 bases at J; junction bases unmatched: 7. Germline loops: CDR1 LGHDT, CDR2 YNNKEL (reference sequence).

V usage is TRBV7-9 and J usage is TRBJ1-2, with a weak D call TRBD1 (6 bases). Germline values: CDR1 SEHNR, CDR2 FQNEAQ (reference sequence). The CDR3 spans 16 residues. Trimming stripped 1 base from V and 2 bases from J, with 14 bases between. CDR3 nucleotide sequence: TGTGCCAGCAGCTTAGGGTCCCTCACAGGGAACTATGGCTACACCTTC. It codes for CASSLGSLTGNYGYTF.

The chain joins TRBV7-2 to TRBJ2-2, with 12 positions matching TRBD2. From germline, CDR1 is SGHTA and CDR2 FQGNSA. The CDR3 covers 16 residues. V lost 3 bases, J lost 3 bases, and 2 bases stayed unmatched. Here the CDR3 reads CASSFRLAGDTGELFF. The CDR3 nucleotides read TGTGCCAGCAGCTTTAGACTAGCGGGGGACACCGGGGAGCTGTTTTTT.